The T cell receptor beta chain under discussion was sequenced for a study of blood T cell repertoires in COVID-19. Trimming removed 4 bases from V and 7 bases from J; junction bases left unmatched: 4. The germline V gene has CDR1 LGHDT and CDR2 YNNKEL (reference sequence). The CDR3 totals 13 residues. The method was immunoSEQ multiplex PCR; TCRdb's version includes in-frame clones alone and lacks a portion of them. The sample carries around 270,000 clones, more than 85% recorded once. The source of this sequence is a man aged 35 to 55 with acute or convalescent COVID-19. The rearrangement uses TRBV3-1 (or the pseudogene TRBV3-2) and TRBJ2-7; 10 positions agree with TRBD2. Material: peripheral blood. Here the CDR3 reads CASSLSGGGEQYF. DNA of the CDR3: TGTGCCAGCAGCCTGAGCGGGGGGGGTGAGCAGTACTTC.